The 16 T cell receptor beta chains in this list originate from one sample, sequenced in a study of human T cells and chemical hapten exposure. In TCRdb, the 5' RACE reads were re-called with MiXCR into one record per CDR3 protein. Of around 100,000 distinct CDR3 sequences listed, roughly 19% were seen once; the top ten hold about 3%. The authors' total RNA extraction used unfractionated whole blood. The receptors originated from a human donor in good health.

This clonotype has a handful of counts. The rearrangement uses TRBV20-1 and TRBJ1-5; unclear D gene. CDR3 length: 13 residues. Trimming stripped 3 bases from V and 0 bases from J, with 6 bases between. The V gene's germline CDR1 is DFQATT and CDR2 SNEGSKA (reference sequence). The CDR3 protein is CSASTYSNQPQHF. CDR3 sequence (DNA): TGCAGTGCTAGTACGTATAGCAATCAGCCCCAGCATTTT.

The CDR3 sequence: CAIPGQSYNEQFF. The CDR3 region has the DNA TGTGCCATACCGGGACAGTCCTACAATGAGCAGTTCTTC. This rearrangement joins TRBV2 to TRBJ2-1, with 7 nucleotides matching TRBD1. The V and J ends lost 10 bases and 1 base, in that order; junction bases with no gene match: 4. In germline, CDR1 is SNHLY, CDR2 FYNNEI. The CDR3 extends over 13 amino acids.

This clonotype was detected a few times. In nucleotides, the CDR3 is TGTGCCAGCAGCTTAGTCGCCCAGTATAATTCACCCCTCCACTTT. This encodes CASSLVAQYNSPLHF. J is TRBJ1-6 and V is TRBV7-2; D is uncertain. CDR3 length: 15 amino acids. The germline CDR1 and CDR2 sequences are SGHTA and FQGNSA. Trimming stripped 1 base from V and 4 bases from J, with 8 bases between.

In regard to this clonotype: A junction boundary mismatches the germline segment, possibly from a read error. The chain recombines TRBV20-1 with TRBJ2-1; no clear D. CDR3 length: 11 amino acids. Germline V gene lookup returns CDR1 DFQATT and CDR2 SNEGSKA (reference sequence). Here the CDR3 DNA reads TGCAGTGTTAGACGGATAAATGAGCAGTTCTTC. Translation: CSVRRINEQFF.

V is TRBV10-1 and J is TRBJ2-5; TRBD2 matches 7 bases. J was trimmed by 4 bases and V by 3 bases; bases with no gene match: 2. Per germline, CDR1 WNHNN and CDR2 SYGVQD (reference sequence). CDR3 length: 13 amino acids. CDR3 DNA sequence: TGCGCCAGCAGTGATGGCGGGAGAGAGACCCAGTACTTC. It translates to CASSDGGRETQYF.

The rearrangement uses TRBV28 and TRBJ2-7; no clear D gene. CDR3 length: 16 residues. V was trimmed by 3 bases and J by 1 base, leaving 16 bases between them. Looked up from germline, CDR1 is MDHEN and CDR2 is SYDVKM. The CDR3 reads CASSFMSAPISYEQYF. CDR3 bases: TGTGCCAGCAGTTTTATGTCGGCCCCCATTTCCTACGAGCAGTACTTC.

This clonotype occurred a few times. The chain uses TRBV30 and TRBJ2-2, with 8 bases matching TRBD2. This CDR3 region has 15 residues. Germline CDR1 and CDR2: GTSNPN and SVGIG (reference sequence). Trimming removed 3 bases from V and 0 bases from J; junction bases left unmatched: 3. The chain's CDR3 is CAWSVAGSNTGELFF. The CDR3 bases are TGTGCCTGGAGCGTAGCGGGGTCGAACACCGGGGAGCTGTTTTTT.

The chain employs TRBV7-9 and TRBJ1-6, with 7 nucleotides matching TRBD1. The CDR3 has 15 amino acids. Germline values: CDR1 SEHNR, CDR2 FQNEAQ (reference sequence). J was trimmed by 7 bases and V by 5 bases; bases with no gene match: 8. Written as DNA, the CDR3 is TGTGCCAGCAGCCCAGGGGGGACGGGCAATTCACCCCTCCACTTT. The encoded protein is CASSPGGTGNSPLHF. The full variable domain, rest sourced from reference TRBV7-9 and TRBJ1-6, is DTGVSQNPRHKITKRGQNVTFRCDPISEHNRLYWYRQTLGQGPEFLTYFQNEAQLEKSRLLSDRFSAERPKGSFSTLEIQRTEQGDSAMYLCASSPGGTGNSPLHFGNGTRLTVT.

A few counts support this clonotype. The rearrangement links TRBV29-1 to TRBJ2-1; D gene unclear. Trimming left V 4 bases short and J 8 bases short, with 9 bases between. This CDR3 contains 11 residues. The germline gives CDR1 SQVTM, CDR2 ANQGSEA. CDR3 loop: CSVGSSHEQFF. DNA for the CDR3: TGCAGCGTTGGGAGTTCCCATGAGCAGTTCTTC.

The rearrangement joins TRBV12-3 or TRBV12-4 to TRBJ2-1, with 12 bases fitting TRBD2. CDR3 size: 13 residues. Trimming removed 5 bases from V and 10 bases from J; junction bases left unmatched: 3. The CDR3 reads CASSILAGGEQFF. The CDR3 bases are TGTGCCAGCAGTATACTAGCGGGAGGAGAGCAGTTCTTC.

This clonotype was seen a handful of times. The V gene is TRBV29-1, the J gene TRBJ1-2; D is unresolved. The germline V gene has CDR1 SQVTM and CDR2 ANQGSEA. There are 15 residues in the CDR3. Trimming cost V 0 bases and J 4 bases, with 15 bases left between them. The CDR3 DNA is TGCAGCGTTGAAGACACAGTGCGGGCCTTCTATGGCTACACCTTC. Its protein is CSVEDTVRAFYGYTF. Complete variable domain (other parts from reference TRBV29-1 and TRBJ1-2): SAVISQKPSRDICQRGTSLTIQCQVDSQVTMMFWYRQQPGQSLTLIATANQGSEATYESGFVIDKFPISRPNLTFSTLTVSNMSPEDSSIYLCSVEDTVRAFYGYTFGSGTRLTVV.

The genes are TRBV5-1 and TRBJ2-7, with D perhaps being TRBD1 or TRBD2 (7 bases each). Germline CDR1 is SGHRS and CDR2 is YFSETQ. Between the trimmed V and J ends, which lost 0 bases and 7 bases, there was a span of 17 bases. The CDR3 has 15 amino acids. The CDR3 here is CASSLDARGGGEQYF. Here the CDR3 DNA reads TGCGCCAGCAGCTTGGATGCCAGGGGGGGGGGTGAGCAGTACTTC.

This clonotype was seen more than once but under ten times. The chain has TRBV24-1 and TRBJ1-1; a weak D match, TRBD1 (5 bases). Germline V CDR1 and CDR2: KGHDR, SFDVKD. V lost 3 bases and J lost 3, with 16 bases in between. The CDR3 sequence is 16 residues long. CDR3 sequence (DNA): TGTGCCACCAGTGATCGAAAGGGGACGAAGTACACTGAAGCTTTCTTT. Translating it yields CATSDRKGTKYTEAFF.

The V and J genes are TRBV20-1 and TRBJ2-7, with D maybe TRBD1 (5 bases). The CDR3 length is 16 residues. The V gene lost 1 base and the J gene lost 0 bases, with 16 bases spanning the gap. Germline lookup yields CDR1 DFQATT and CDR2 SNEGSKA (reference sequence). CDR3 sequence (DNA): TGCAGTGCTAGAGTAGGGTCAGGGTCAAACTCCTACGAGCAGTACTTC. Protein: CSARVGSGSNSYEQYF.

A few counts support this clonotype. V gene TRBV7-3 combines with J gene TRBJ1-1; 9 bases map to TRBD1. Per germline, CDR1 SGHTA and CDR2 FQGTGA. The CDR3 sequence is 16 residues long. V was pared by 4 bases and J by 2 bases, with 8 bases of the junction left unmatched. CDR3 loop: CASSSQGQGRNTEAFF. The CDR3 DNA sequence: TGTGCCAGCAGCTCCCAGGGACAGGGCCGTAACACTGAAGCTTTCTTT.

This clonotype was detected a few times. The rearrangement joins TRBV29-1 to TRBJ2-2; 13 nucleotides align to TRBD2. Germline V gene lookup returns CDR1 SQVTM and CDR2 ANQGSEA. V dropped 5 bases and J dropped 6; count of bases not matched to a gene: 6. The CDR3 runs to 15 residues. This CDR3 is CSVSKGLAGAGELFF. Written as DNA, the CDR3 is TGCAGCGTTAGCAAAGGACTAGCGGGAGCCGGGGAGCTGTTTTTT.